A single sample is the source of the 29 T cell receptor beta chains below, sequenced in a study of T cell clonality in common variable immunodeficiency (dated by TCRdb to the mid-2010s). The method was the immunoSEQ multiplex PCR assay. Imported from immuneACCESS, the table was reduced by TCRdb to in-frame sequences with V and J called. These copies leave out some clones; in studies compared against another copy, an unresolved V gene accounts for under half, and the cause of the remainder is not known. This sample shows 35,000 or so clones, and none of them turns up only once. The top ten constitute roughly 3.2% of the sample. The specimen sequenced was peripheral blood mononuclear cells. The receptors originated from a person aged 18 to 69 in good health.

This clone was seen many times. The read terminates 3 residues ahead of where the CDR3 ends, so the germline J gene completes it. The V and J genes are TRBV10-3 and TRBJ2-5; 11 positions agree with TRBD1. The CDR3 has 16 residues. After removal of 0 bases from V and 5 bases from J, the junction contained 5 bases not matched to a gene. Germline CDR1 and CDR2: ENHRY and SYGVKD. The DNA read from the CDR3 is TGTGCCATCAGTGAGTCAGGACAGGGGGCCAGTGAGACC. This translates into CAISESGQGASET. The whole CDR3 is CAISESGQGASETQYF.

This clone was found many times. Read data end 3 residues before the CDR3 end; the end is taken from the germline J gene. The V and J genes are TRBV27 and TRBJ2-4, with TRBD2 identical over 10 bases. Germline V lookup: CDR1 MNHEY, CDR2 SMNVEV (reference sequence). With V trimmed by 4 bases and J by 4 bases, 1 base remained unmatched. The CDR3 totals 14 residues. CDR3 amino acids: CASSSTSGKNIQYF. The sequenced CDR3 bases are TGTGCCAGCAGTTCGACTAGCGGGAAAAACATT.

In its sample, this clone was seen many times. The read ends 3 residues shy of where the CDR3 ends; the end is completed using the germline J gene. The genes are TRBV10-3 and TRBJ1-2; 7 positions match TRBD1. The CDR3 length is 12 residues. Germline CDR1 reads ENHRY; CDR2 reads SYGVKD. The sequenced CDR3 bases are TGTGCAAACAGGGGAAGCGACTATGGC. This encodes CANRGSDYG. In full, the CDR3 reads CANRGSDYGYTF.

This clone has a count of ten or more. The read stops 3 residues short of the end of the CDR3; the missing end is completed from the germline J gene. The genes are TRBV12-3 or TRBV12-4 and TRBJ2-1, with a possible D match to TRBD1 (5 bases). Trimming left V 3 bases short and J 3 bases short, with 9 bases between. The CDR3 consists of 14 residues. The CDR3 DNA, read in part, is TGTGCCAGCAGTTTGGCAGGGCTCTACAATGAG. The encoded protein is CASSLAGLYNE. The entire CDR3 reads CASSLAGLYNEQFF.

This clone was counted at least ten times. With the read ending 3 residues before the CDR3 end, the germline J gene is used to fill in that end. V gene TRBV6-1 combines with J gene TRBJ2-1; TRBD2 might be the D (6 bases). The CDR3 length is 15 residues. Germline CDR1 and CDR2: MNHNS and SASEGT. Trimming left V 2 bases short and J 6 bases short, with 14 bases between. CDR3 DNA, as far as it was read: TGTGCCAGCAGTGAACCCCCCCCTAGCGCCAATGAG. Its protein is CASSEPPPSANE. The full CDR3 is CASSEPPPSANEQFF.

This clone was recorded many times. With the read ending 3 residues before the CDR3 end, the germline J gene is used to fill in that end. V and J are TRBV20-1 and TRBJ1-2, with D tentatively TRBD1 (5 bases). In germline, CDR1 is DFQATT, CDR2 SNEGSKA (reference sequence). Trimming left V 0 bases short and J 2 bases short, with 19 bases between. This CDR3 spans 17 amino acids. The CDR3 bases that were read are TGCAGTGCTAGAGATCTCGGGGGATGGACGGGGAACTATGGC. It specifies CSARDLGGWTGNYG. The whole CDR3 is CSARDLGGWTGNYGYTF.

This clone was observed many times. The observed sequence ends 3 residues before the CDR3 terminus, with the missing tail filled in from the germline J gene. The chain uses TRBV20-1 and TRBJ2-7; 9 bases are shared with TRBD1. The CDR3 consists of 14 residues. Germline trimming cut 5 bases from V and 6 bases from J; bases unmatched to any gene: 11. CDR1 and CDR2 from the germline V gene are DFQATT and SNEGSKA (reference sequence). The CDR3 sequence is CSAQTGTGLSEQYF. Partial CDR3 DNA: TGCAGTGCTCAAACGGGGACAGGGTTATCCGAG.

This clone was detected ten times or more. The CDR3 goes on 3 residues after the read ends, and that part is filled in from the germline J gene. This rearrangement joins TRBV20-1 to TRBJ2-1, with a tentative D call TRBD2 (6 bases). V gave up 6 bases and J gave up 0 bases, with 21 bases separating them. CDR3 length equals 17 residues. CDR1 is DFQATT and CDR2 is SNEGSKA in the germline V gene (reference sequence). The CDR3 DNA, read in part, is TGCAGTGCGTGGGACTTTAAACTATCTAGCTCCTACAATGAG. Translating it yields CSAWDFKLSSSYNE. The whole CDR3 is CSAWDFKLSSSYNEQFF.

This clone was seen at least ten times. The sequence runs out 3 residues before the end of the CDR3; the remainder is reconstructed from the germline J gene. This sequence joins TRBV28 and TRBJ1-1, with unresolved D. Trimming left V 1 base short and J 1 base short, with 7 bases between. Per germline, CDR1 MDHEN and CDR2 SYDVKM. The CDR3 spans 14 residues. Partial CDR3 DNA: TGTGCCAGCAGTTTATCCCTTCCGAACACTGAA. Translating it yields CASSLSLPNTE. The CDR3 as a whole reads CASSLSLPNTEAFF.

This clone was counted only a few times. The read ends 3 residues early relative to the CDR3; the germline J gene fills the gap. The rearrangement uses TRBV5-8 and TRBJ2-7; 7 bases fit TRBD1. The CDR3 spans 14 residues. The V and J ends lost 7 bases and 1 base, in that order; junction bases with no gene match: 8. The germline gives CDR1 SGHTS, CDR2 YDEGEE. The CDR3 DNA, read in part, is TGTGCCAGCCGACGGACAGGCCGTTCCTACGAG. Residues: CASRRTGRSYE. The whole CDR3 sequence reads CASRRTGRSYEQYF.

This clone was seen ten or more times. Read data end 3 residues before the CDR3 end; the end is taken from the germline J gene. The chain links TRBV7-2 to TRBJ2-3, with D unclear. Germline CDR1 reads SGHTA; CDR2 reads FQGNSA. The CDR3 runs 15 residues. Trimming pared 5 bases from V and 5 bases from J, leaving 17 bases between. CDR3 protein: CASSLLAKLGDTQYF. The part of the CDR3 DNA that was read is TGTGCCAGCAGCCTATTAGCCAAGCTAGGAGATACG.

The sample holds many counts of this clone. Read sequence stops 3 residues before the CDR3 end, and the germline J gene provides the missing end. The rearrangement uses TRBV5-5 and TRBJ1-3; D is unclear. The ends were cut back, 0 bases at V and 0 bases at J, with 4 bases in the middle. In germline, CDR1 is SGHKS, CDR2 YYEKEE (reference sequence). The CDR3 covers 14 residues. CDR3: CASSLALSGNTIYF. CDR3 bases read: TGTGCCAGCAGCTTGGCTCTCTCTGGAAACACC. Full variable domain (outside the CDR3, taken from reference TRBV5-5 and TRBJ1-3): DAGVTQSPTHLIKTRGQQVTLRCSPISGHKSVSWYQQVLGQGPQFIFQYYEKEERGRGNFPDRFSARQFPNYSSELNVNALLLGDSALYLCASSLALSGNTIYFGEGSWLTVV.

This clone was recorded many times. Read sequence stops 3 residues before the CDR3 end, and the germline J gene provides the missing end. The V call is TRBV19, the J call TRBJ2-5; 7 positions match TRBD1. Germline V gene data show CDR1 as LNHDA and CDR2 as SQIVND (reference sequence). The CDR3 extends over 15 amino acids. V dropped 5 bases and J dropped 1; count of bases not matched to a gene: 7. The CDR3 loop is CASSPRTGPQETQYF. CDR3 bases read: TGTGCCAGTAGTCCCAGGACAGGTCCCCAAGAGACC.

This clone showed up many times. The sequence runs out 3 residues before the end of the CDR3; the remainder is reconstructed from the germline J gene. J is TRBJ2-5 and V is TRBV7-6; TRBD1 agrees at 9 bases. The germline V gene encodes CDR1 SGHVS and CDR2 FNYEAQ. The CDR3 is 14 amino acids. The V and J ends lost 5 bases and 5 bases, in that order; junction bases with no gene match: 6. Here the CDR3 reads CASSRDRDWETQYF. The CDR3 bases that were read are TGTGCCAGCAGCCGGGACAGGGATTGGGAGACC.

This clone was seen repeatedly, ten times or more. The read ends 3 residues before the CDR3 terminus; that terminus is restored from the germline J gene. The J gene is TRBJ2-2, the V gene TRBV5-1; 7 bases are shared with TRBD1. The CDR3 is 15 residues long. Germline CDR1 SGHRS, CDR2 YFSETQ. With V trimmed by 4 bases and J by 2 bases, 5 bases remained unmatched. The CDR3 is CASSLGQINTGELFF. Partial CDR3 DNA: TGCGCCAGCAGCCTGGGACAGATAAACACCGGGGAG.

There are many counts of this clone. The sequenced fragment ends 3 residues before the CDR3 boundary, so the rest is inferred from the germline J gene. J is TRBJ1-2 and V is TRBV27; D gene unclear. The CDR3 runs to 13 residues. V gave up 7 bases and J gave up 1 base, with 10 bases separating them. Germline CDR1 reads MNHEY; CDR2 reads SMNVEV (reference sequence). The CDR3 sequence: CASKGSLNYGYTF. The CDR3 bases that were read are TGTGCCAGCAAGGGCAGCCTTAACTATGGC.

At least ten counts were recorded for this clone. Read data end 3 residues before the CDR3 end; the end is taken from the germline J gene. The J gene is TRBJ2-7, the V gene TRBV12-3 or TRBV12-4; D unresolved. The V gene lost 2 bases and the J gene lost 2 bases, with 7 bases spanning the gap. The CDR3 covers 13 residues. The sequenced part of the CDR3 DNA is TGTGCCAGCAGTTTAAATTTCGCCTACGAG. As protein: CASSLNFAYE. The complete CDR3 reads CASSLNFAYEQYF.

This clone was counted ten times or more. With the read ending 3 residues before the CDR3 end, the germline J gene is used to fill in that end. This sequence joins TRBV5-1 and TRBJ1-2; D is unclear. V lost 5 bases and J lost 3, with 8 bases in between. Germline assignment: CDR1 SGHRS and CDR2 YFSETQ. The CDR3 sequence is 12 residues long. The DNA read from the CDR3 is TGCGCCAGCAGGGAAACAGACTATGGC. Translated, it gives CASRETDYG. Given in full, the CDR3 is CASRETDYGYTF. Full variable domain (outside the CDR3, taken from reference TRBV5-1 and TRBJ1-2): KAGVTQTPRYLIKTRGQQVTLSCSPISGHRSVSWYQQTPGQGLQFLFEYFSETQRNKGNFPGRFSGRQFSNSRSEMNVSTLELGDSALYLCASRETDYGYTFGSGTRLTVV.

Many counts were recorded for this clone. The CDR3 extends 3 residues past the end of the read, so its final part is completed from the germline J gene. The rearrangement uses TRBV30 and TRBJ2-7; 11 bases are a match to TRBD2. Per germline, CDR1 GTSNPN and CDR2 SVGIG (reference sequence). Losses at the gene ends were 3 bases for V and 2 bases for J; bases not matched to a gene: 3. The CDR3 consists of 14 residues. The CDR3 spells CAWRVAGGPYEQYF. The sequenced CDR3 bases are TGTGCCTGGAGAGTAGCGGGAGGGCCCTACGAG.

This clone showed up many times. The read finishes 3 residues shy of the CDR3 end, and the germline J gene is used to complete it. The chain carries TRBV7-2 and TRBJ2-7; no clear D gene. This CDR3 has 13 residues. The germline CDR1 and CDR2 sequences are SGHTA and FQGNSA. V shed 0 bases and J shed 0 bases, with 3 bases lying between them. The part of the CDR3 DNA that was read is TGTGCCAGCAGCTTAGCGGCCTCCTACGAG. Protein: CASSLAASYE. The complete CDR3 protein is CASSLAASYEQYF.

There are many counts of this clone. The missing CDR3 end, 3 residues past where the read stops, is filled in from the germline J gene. J is TRBJ2-5 and V is TRBV7-6; D may be TRBD2 (6 bases). The ends were cut back, 1 base at V and 1 base at J, with 19 bases in the middle. The CDR3 length is 18 residues. Germline V gives CDR1 SGHVS, CDR2 FNYEAQ. The CDR3 spells CASSLGWEDIWGQETQYF. The part of the CDR3 DNA that was read is TGTGCCAGCAGCTTAGGCTGGGAGGACATTTGGGGCCAAGAGACC.

This clone was counted many times. The read stops 3 residues short of the end of the CDR3; the missing end is completed from the germline J gene. The chain couples TRBV5-1 to TRBJ2-1; 7 bases match TRBD2. The germline V gene encodes CDR1 SGHRS and CDR2 YFSETQ. The CDR3 spans 16 residues. V was clipped by 2 bases and J by 3 bases; unmatched bases: 8. CDR3 DNA, as far as it was read: TGCGCCAGCAGCTTCAGCGGGACTTACGACTACAATGAG. Translation gives CASSFSGTYDYNE. The full-length CDR3 reads as CASSFSGTYDYNEQFF.

This clone came up many times. The read finishes 3 residues shy of the CDR3 end, and the germline J gene is used to complete it. The rearrangement uses TRBV30 and TRBJ1-5; D possibly corresponds to TRBD1 (5 bases). Germline CDR1 GTSNPN, CDR2 SVGIG (reference sequence). CDR3 size: 16 residues. Trimming removed 0 bases from V and 6 bases from J, with 18 bases in between. The sequenced CDR3 bases are TGTGCCTGGAGTGTGCCCGGACATGTTCTCGGTCAGCCC. Translation gives CAWSVPGHVLGQP. The whole CDR3 is CAWSVPGHVLGQPQHF.

This clone was observed many times. The CDR3 is cut off 3 residues early in the read; its end comes from the germline J gene. The chain employs TRBV7-9 and TRBJ2-2; D is possibly TRBD1 (5 bases). The V end was cut by 6 bases, the J end by 2 bases, with 10 bases between. This CDR3 is built from 14 residues. CDR1 SEHNR and CDR2 FQNEAQ come from the germline V gene (reference sequence). The CDR3 sequence is CASRFDRNTGELFF. The covered CDR3 bases are TGTGCCAGCAGATTTGACAGAAACACCGGGGAG.

At least ten counts were recorded for this clone. The sequence runs out 3 residues before the end of the CDR3; the remainder is reconstructed from the germline J gene. The rearrangement links TRBV30 to TRBJ1-5; the match to TRBD1 covers 9 bases. The CDR3 runs 15 residues. The germline V gene has CDR1 GTSNPN and CDR2 SVGIG (reference sequence). The V and J ends lost 5 bases and 4 bases, in that order; junction bases with no gene match: 9. This chain's CDR3 is CAWGTGQGGNQPQHF. The DNA read from the CDR3 is TGTGCCTGGGGGACGGGACAGGGAGGGAATCAGCCC.

This clone was seen ten or more times. Read coverage stops 3 residues before the CDR3 terminus; the germline J gene supplies the remainder. The chain has TRBV19 and TRBJ2-5, with TRBD2 matching 13 bases. The CDR3 covers 15 residues. Losses at the gene ends were 6 bases for V and 5 bases for J; bases not matched to a gene: 6. Germline CDR1 is LNHDA and CDR2 is SQIVND (reference sequence). This CDR3 reads CASSILAGGQETQYF. The sequenced CDR3 bases are TGTGCCAGTAGCATACTAGCGGGAGGGCAGGAGACC. Full variable domain (remainder filled in from reference TRBV19 and TRBJ2-5): DGGITQSPKYLFRKEGQNVTLSCEQNLNHDAMYWYRQDPGQGLRLIYYSQIVNDFQKGDIAEGYSVSREKKESFPLTVTSAQKNPTAFYLCASSILAGGQETQYFGPGTRLLVL.

This clone came up many times. Read data end 3 residues before the CDR3 end; the end is taken from the germline J gene. The J gene is TRBJ1-5, the V gene TRBV20-1; the match to TRBD1 covers 7 bases. CDR1 is DFQATT and CDR2 is SNEGSKA in the germline V gene (reference sequence). Trimming removed 1 base from V and 0 bases from J; junction bases left unmatched: 3. The CDR3 extends over 15 amino acids. The sequenced CDR3 bases are TGCAGTGCTAGAGTGGGGACAGATAGCAATCAGCCC. This translates into CSARVGTDSNQP. The CDR3 as a whole reads CSARVGTDSNQPQHF.

This clone was seen repeatedly, ten times or more. The read comes to an end 3 residues before the CDR3 does, leaving the germline J gene to fill in the end. This rearrangement joins TRBV5-4 to TRBJ2-3, with TRBD2 matching over 11 bases. Germline CDR1 SGHNT, CDR2 YYREEE (reference sequence). After removal of 5 bases from V and 2 bases from J, the junction contained 7 bases not matched to a gene. CDR3 size: 16 residues. This CDR3 is CASSSGTSGVTDTQYF. The covered CDR3 bases are TGTGCCAGCAGTTCCGGGACTAGCGGAGTCACAGATACG. Combining the CDR3 with reference TRBV5-4 and TRBJ2-3 gives the whole variable domain ETGVTQSPTHLIKTRGQQVTLRCSSQSGHNTVSWYQQALGQGPQFIFQYYREEENGRGNFPPRFSGLQFPNYSSELNVNALELDDSALYLCASSSGTSGVTDTQYFGPGTRLTVL.

In this sample, this clone turned up many times. The read ends 3 residues early relative to the CDR3; the germline J gene fills the gap. The chain has TRBV5-1 and TRBJ2-2; 7 bases are a match to TRBD2. J gave up 4 bases and V 0 bases, and 9 bases lay outside the gene matches. The CDR3 covers 17 residues. Germline loops: CDR1 SGHRS, CDR2 YFSETQ. CDR3: CASSLVPREYRTGELFF. CDR3 bases read: TGCGCCAGCAGCTTGGTCCCGCGGGAGTACCGCACCGGGGAG. Full variable domain (outside the CDR3, taken from reference TRBV5-1 and TRBJ2-2): KAGVTQTPRYLIKTRGQQVTLSCSPISGHRSVSWYQQTPGQGLQFLFEYFSETQRNKGNFPGRFSGRQFSNSRSEMNVSTLELGDSALYLCASSLVPREYRTGELFFGEGSRLTVL.